Listed here is a single TCR beta chain. The sample holds many counts of this clonotype. Its antigen remains undetermined. Per-nucleotide qualities are absent, and no much larger clonotype sits a single base away. TCR cDNA was synthesized by 5'RACE template switching, through which a universal primer site and unique molecular identifiers were introduced. Priming for cDNA synthesis came from both the TCR alpha and TCR beta constant segments. Library amplification involved two PCR steps, and the second step added sample barcodes and sequencing adapters. Sequencing of libraries was performed on Illumina HiSeq 2500 (2x100 bp) or NovaSeq (2x150 bp). Regarding the original processing steps: MIGEC was used to demultiplex reads and collapse the reads into UMI consensus sequences, and MiXCR was used for V(D)J alignment. Vaccine-responding clonotypes were identified with edgeR using replicate PBMC samples, with FDR below 0.01 and a log2 fold change above 5 up to day 15 being required. Each bulk clonotype received a CD4 or CD8 identity based on whether the sequenced CD4 or CD8 repertoire contained that clonotype at higher abundance. The public reads were reprocessed in TCRdb via fastp at Q25 and MiXCR, keeping in-frame beta chains. Merged by CDR3 protein, the rows form single entries marked with the most common genes and DNA. These V and J calls are TCRdb output, not the study's own analysis. This sample comprises a few hundred thousand distinct CDR3 sequences, approximately 10% of them detected only once. The ten largest clones add up to more than 15% of the sample.

This sample's treatment or condition label indicates: live attenuated yellow fever vaccine strain. Two biological replicates of bulk PBMCs were collected at each blood-draw timepoint. PBMCs were isolated from peripheral blood using a standard Ficoll-Paque protocol. TriZol was used to extract RNA from bulk PBMCs, from CD4 and CD8 fractions, and from dextramer-positive and dextramer-negative fractions. This sample was taken from a study of T cells after yellow fever vaccination (dated by TCRdb to the late 2010s). Broadly, across the study: The SMART-Seq v4 Ultra Low Input RNA kit was used to prepare libraries from fractions with low cell numbers. Bulk TCR alpha and beta repertoires were sequenced longitudinally to track T-cell clones before and after primary and booster YFV17D yellow fever vaccination. Two healthy male donors, one aged 18 to 30 and one aged 30 to 40 years, made up the cohort. Blood was collected at multiple timepoints before and after primary and secondary immunization, and bulk PBMC replicates and cell subsets were isolated.

The investigation overall reported the following: FACS-sorted repertoires could contain abundant contaminating clonotypes from the bulk population, so computational filtering was required. After the booster, most clones that had expanded after primary vaccination were detected again (approximately 97% of CD4 and around nine tenths of CD8), suggesting broad maintenance of memory. The secondary T-cell response was weaker than the primary response but faster, peaking on day 5 instead of day 15. The study included only a couple of donors, which limits how far the findings can be generalized. A small share of clonotypes occurred in both CD4 and CD8 compartments, likely arising from convergent recombination.

The material was PBMCs, obtained on the day of the first yellow fever vaccination. The receptor was isolated from a man younger than 30 who received the YFV17D yellow fever vaccine.

The CDR3 has the sequence CASSLVGGGLNTEAFF. Read as DNA, the sequence is TGTGCCAGCAGCTTGGTCGGAGGGGGCCTGAACACTGAAGCTTTCTTT. The chain is encoded by TRBV5-5 joined to TRBJ1-1, and 7 bases in between align with TRBD1. Including the terminal cysteine and phenylalanine, the CDR3 comprises 16 residues. Kept here is only the CDR3 DNA, which spans 48 bases and is read in frame from base 1. CDR1 and CDR2, looked up from the germline V gene (reference sequence), are SGHKS and YYEKEE. Trimming accounts for 0 bases at V and 0 bases at J, while the number of junction bases matched to no gene is 5.